This T cell receptor beta chain appears in the sequencing data of a study of post-analysis software for immune sequencing data. Across the whole study: The courses of disease that were included comprised relapsing-remitting, secondary progressive and progressive-relapsing multiple sclerosis.

The CDR3 sequence is 13 residues long. The V end was cut by 2 bases, the J end by 4 bases, with 11 bases between. Germline lookup yields CDR1 DFQATT and CDR2 SNEGSKA (reference sequence). In the case of this clonotype: What it recognizes is unknown.

Unique molecular identifiers had been added to the TCR beta cDNA libraries. T cells, about 0.85 to 11 million of them, yielded approximately 500,000 cDNA molecules. TCRdb re-analysed the PCR reads in MiXCR, keeping a single row per CDR3 protein. The sample lists roughly 700,000 distinct CDR3 sequences; just under 30% were seen once. Broader study findings: Several TRBV segments occurring more often in patients than controls included TRBV5-6, TRBV5-1 and TRBV20-1. By F measure, strong co-clustering occurred among samples prepared in the same batch. Compared with controls, patients showed significantly lower normalized Chao1 diversity.

Specimen: blood. The sequence was obtained from a girl between 10 and 17 years old with multiple sclerosis. The rearrangement links TRBV20-1 to TRBJ1-2; D ambiguous. The CDR3 is CSARRAAGYGYTF. The CDR3 DNA sequence: TGCAGTGCTAGACGAGCGGCGGGCTATGGCTACACCTTC.